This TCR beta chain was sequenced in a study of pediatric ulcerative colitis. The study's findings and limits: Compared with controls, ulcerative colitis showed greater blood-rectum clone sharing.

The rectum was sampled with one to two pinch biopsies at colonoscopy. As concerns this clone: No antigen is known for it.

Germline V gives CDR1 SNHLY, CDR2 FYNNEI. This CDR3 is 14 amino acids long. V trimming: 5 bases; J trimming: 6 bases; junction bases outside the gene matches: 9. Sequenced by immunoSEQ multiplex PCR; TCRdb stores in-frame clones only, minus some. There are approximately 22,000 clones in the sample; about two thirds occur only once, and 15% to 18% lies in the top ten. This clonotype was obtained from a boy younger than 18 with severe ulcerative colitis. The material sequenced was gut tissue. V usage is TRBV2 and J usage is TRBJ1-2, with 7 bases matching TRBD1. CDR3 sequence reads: CASSNSLQGNGYTF. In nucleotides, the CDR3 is TGTGCCAGCAGTAATTCACTACAGGGGAATGGCTACACCTTC.